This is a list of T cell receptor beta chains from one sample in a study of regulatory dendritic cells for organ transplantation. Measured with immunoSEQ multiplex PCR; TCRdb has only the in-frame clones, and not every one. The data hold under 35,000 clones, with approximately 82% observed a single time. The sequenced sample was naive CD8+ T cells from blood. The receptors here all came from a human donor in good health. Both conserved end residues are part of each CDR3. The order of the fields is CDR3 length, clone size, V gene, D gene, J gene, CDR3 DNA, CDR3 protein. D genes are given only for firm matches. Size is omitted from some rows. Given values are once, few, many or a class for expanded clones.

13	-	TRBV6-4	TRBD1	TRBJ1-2	TGTGCCAGCACTCAGGGGGCTGGCTATGGCTACACCTTC	CASTQGAGYGYTF
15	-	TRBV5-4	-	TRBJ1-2	TGTGCCAGCAGCTTGGCAAGGAGAGCTAACTATGGCTACACCTTC	CASSLARRANYGYTF
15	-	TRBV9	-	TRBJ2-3	TGTGCCAGCAGCGTAGGCGGGGCCATCACAGATACGCAGTATTTT	CASSVGGAITDTQYF
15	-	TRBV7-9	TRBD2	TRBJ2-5	TGTGCCAGCAGCTTTAGCGGGGAGCCTGGTGAGACCCAGTACTTC	CASSFSGEPGETQYF
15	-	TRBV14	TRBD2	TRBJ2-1	TGTGCCAGCAGCCAGGTTTGGGGGGGGAGAAGTGAGCAGTTCTTC	CASSQVWGGRSEQFF
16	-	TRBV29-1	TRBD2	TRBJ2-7	TGCAGCGTTGTAGGGACTAGCGGGGGGCCTTCTTACGAGCAGTACTTC	CSVVGTSGGPSYEQYF
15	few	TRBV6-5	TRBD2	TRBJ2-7	TGTGCCAGCAGTTACTCCGGGACTAGCGGCTACGAGCAGTACTTC	CASSYSGTSGYEQYF
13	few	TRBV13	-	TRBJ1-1	TGTGCCAGCAGCTCGGAGCTGGACACTGAAGCTTTCTTT	CASSSELDTEAFF
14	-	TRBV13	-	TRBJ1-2	TGTGCCAGCAGCTCCCGGGGGATTAACTATGGCTACACCTTC	CASSSRGINYGYTF
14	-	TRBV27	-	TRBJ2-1	TGTGCCAGCAGTTTAGGAGGTCCCATCGGTGAGCAGTTCTTC	CASSLGGPIGEQFF
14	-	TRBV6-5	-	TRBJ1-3	TGTGCCAGCAGCGGTGAGGCCACTGGAAACACCATATATTTT	CASSGEATGNTIYF
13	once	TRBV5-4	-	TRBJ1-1	TGTGCCAGCAGCTTGGCCGACAGCACTGAAGCTTTCTTT	CASSLADSTEAFF
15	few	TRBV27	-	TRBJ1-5	TGTGCCAGCAGTTTATCTTGGGGCAATGATCAGCCCCAGCATTTT	CASSLSWGNDQPQHF
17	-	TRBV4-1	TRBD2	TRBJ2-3	TGCGCCAGCAGCCAAGATCTAAACGGGGGGGCGACAGATACGCAGTATTTT	CASSQDLNGGATDTQYF
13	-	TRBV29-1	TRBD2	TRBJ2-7	TGCAGCCCCGGACTAGCATACAAACCCGAGCAGTACTTC	CSPGLAYKPEQYF
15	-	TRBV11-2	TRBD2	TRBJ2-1	TGTGCCAGCACCTTGGGGGGGGGCTCCTACAATGAGCAGTTCTTC	CASTLGGGSYNEQFF
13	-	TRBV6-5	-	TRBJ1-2	TGTGCCAGCAGTCCGGGGGGCCTCGGAGGCTACACCTTC	CASSPGGLGGYTF
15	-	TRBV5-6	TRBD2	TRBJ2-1	TGTGCCAGCAGCTCGGTGCGGCGGGGGTACAATGAGCAGTTCTTC	CASSSVRRGYNEQFF
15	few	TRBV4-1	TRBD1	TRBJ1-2	TGCGCCAGCAGCCACCTACAGGGGGCAAACTATGGCTACACCTTC	CASSHLQGANYGYTF
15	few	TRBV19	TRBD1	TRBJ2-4	TGTGCCAGTAGTATAAACTTGGACAGGAAAAACATTCAGTACTTC	CASSINLDRKNIQYF
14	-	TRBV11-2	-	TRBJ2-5	TGTGCCAGCAGCCCCCCTTCGGAGTTAGGGACCCAGTACTTC	CASSPPSELGTQYF
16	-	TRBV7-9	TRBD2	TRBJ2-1	TGTGCCAGCAGCTCCCCAACTAGCGGGGGGCGGAATGAGCAGTTCTTC	CASSSPTSGGRNEQFF
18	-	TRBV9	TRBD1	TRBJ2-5	TGTGCCAGCAGCGCCGCAGGGACAGCTATCCTCTACCAAGAGACCCAGTACTTC	CASSAAGTAILYQETQYF
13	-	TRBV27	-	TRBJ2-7	TGTGCCAGCAGCCACTCGCCGACCTACGAGCAGTACTTC	CASSHSPTYEQYF
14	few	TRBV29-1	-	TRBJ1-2	TGCAGCGTTGAATCACCCGAGCATAACTATGGCTACACCTTC	CSVESPEHNYGYTF
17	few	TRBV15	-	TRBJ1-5	TGTGCCACCAGCGGGGCAGGGGTTGCTTATAGCAATCAGCCCCAGCATTTT	CATSGAGVAYSNQPQHF
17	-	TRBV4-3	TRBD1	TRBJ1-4	TGCGCCAGCAGCCAAGATTCGGGCACAGGGGGCGGAGGGAAACTGTTTTTT	CASSQDSGTGGGGKLFF
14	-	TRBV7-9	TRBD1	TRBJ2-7	TGTGCCAGCAGCCCCTTCCAGGGGGCCCCCGAGCAGTACTTC	CASSPFQGAPEQYF
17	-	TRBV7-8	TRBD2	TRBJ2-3	TGTGCCAGCAGCTTACTCGAAATGGGACTAGAGTCTGATACGCAGTATTTT	CASSLLEMGLESDTQYF
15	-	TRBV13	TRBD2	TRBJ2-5	TGTGCCAGCAGCGAGCGGGGTTTGGGGAAAGAGACCCAGTACTTC	CASSERGLGKETQYF
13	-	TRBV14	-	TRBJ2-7	TGTGCCAGCAGCCCCGGGTATACCTACGAGCAGTACTTC	CASSPGYTYEQYF
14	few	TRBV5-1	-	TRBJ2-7	TGCGCCAGCAGCTCAAGCGGGTGGTCCTACGAGCAGTACTTC	CASSSSGWSYEQYF
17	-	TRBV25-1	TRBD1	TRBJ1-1	TGTGCCAGCAGTGAATGGGGACAGGGGAATGGAGACACTGAAGCTTTCTTT	CASSEWGQGNGDTEAFF
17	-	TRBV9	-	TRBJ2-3	TGTGCCAGCAGCCCAGTACAGGGACCCCTACGCACAGATACGCAGTATTTT	CASSPVQGPLRTDTQYF
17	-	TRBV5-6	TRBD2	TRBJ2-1	TGTGCCAGCAGCTTGGCGGGGGGTCCCTTCTCCTACAATGAGCAGTTCTTC	CASSLAGGPFSYNEQFF
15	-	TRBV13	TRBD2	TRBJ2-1	TGTGCCAGCAGCTTGGGTAGCGGGGGGGTCTATGAGCAGTTCTTC	CASSLGSGGVYEQFF
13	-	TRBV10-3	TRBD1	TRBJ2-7	TGTGCCATCAGGGTAGGACAGGACTACGAGCAGTACTTC	CAIRVGQDYEQYF
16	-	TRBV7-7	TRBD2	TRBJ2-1	TGTGCCAGCAGCTTACCTAGCGGGCTGATCTACAATGAGCAGTTCTTC	CASSLPSGLIYNEQFF
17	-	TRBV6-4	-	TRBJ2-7	TGTGCCAGCAGCGAAAGAGGACTCCCCAGGAGCTCCTACGAGCAGTACTTC	CASSERGLPRSSYEQYF
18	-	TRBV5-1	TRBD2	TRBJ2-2	TGCGCCAGCAGCTTGGCAGGGACTAGCGGGGTCTTGTCCGGGGAGCTGTTTTTT	CASSLAGTSGVLSGELFF
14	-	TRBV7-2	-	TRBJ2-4	TGTGCCAGCAGCTTAACGGGTACCAAAAACATTCAGTACTTC	CASSLTGTKNIQYF
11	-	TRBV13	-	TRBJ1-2	TGTGCCAGCAGCTTAGGGGGGGGAGCCCTCTTC	CASSLGGGALF
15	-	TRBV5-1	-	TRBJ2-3	TGCGCCAGCAGCTTGGTCGGGGGATCCACAGATACGCAGTATTTT	CASSLVGGSTDTQYF
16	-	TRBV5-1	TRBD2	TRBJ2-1	TGCGCCAGCAGCGACGAGCGGGGCCCGTCCTACAATGAGCAGTTCTTC	CASSDERGPSYNEQFF
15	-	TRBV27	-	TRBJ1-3	TGTGCCAGCAGTTTATCGGCGGCTAGAGGAAACACCATATATTTT	CASSLSAARGNTIYF
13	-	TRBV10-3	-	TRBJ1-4	TGTGCCATCAGTGAGGTGAGAGGCGAAAAACTGTTTTTT	CAISEVRGEKLFF
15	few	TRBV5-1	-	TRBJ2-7	TGCGCCAGCAGCTTGGGCTTTATGGAGAGCTACGAGCAGTACTTC	CASSLGFMESYEQYF
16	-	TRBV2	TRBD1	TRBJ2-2	TGTGCCAGCAGTGATCAGACAGGGGATGGAGACGGGGAGCTGTTTTTT	CASSDQTGDGDGELFF
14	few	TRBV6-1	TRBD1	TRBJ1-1	TGTGCCAGCAGTGGGACAGGTTTGAACACTGAAGCTTTCTTT	CASSGTGLNTEAFF
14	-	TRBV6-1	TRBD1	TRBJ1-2	TGTGCCAGCAGTGACGACAGGGGGTACTATGGCTACACCTTC	CASSDDRGYYGYTF
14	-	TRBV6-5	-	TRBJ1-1	TGTGCCAGCAGTTACGCAGGGGTTGCCACTGAAGCTTTCTTT	CASSYAGVATEAFF